The 16 T cell receptor beta chains below all came from one sample that was sequenced in a study of molecular identifiers for immune sequencing clone quantification. TCRdb analysed the PCR reads with MiXCR anew, one entry per CDR3 protein. The data contain 7,500 to 9,500 distinct CDR3 sequences, roughly 14% of them seen just once; the ten biggest clones take up around 1.5%. The sequenced sample consisted of naive CD8+ T cells from blood, with Jurkat cell RNA spiked in. This sample's subset: FACS-sorted CD8+CD4-CCR7+CD45RA+ naive T cells. The receptors were gathered from a human donor in good health. Some libraries in this study had Jurkat cell RNA spiked in.

Details on this clonotype: A much larger clone differs by one base, so this may be a read error. The chain employs TRBV11-2 and TRBJ2-7, with D perhaps TRBD1 (6 bases). The CDR3 runs 11 residues. Germline CDR1 reads SGHAT; CDR2 reads FQNNGV. The CDR3, as DNA: TGTGCCAGCGGCTTAGGGGGCGAGCAGTACTTC. As protein: CASGLGGEQYF.

A word on this clonotype: A much larger clone lies a single base off, so this may be a read error. The chain uses TRBV6-2 or TRBV6-3 and TRBJ2-7; D is uncertain. Germline lookup yields CDR1 MNHEY and CDR2 SVGEGT. The V gene lost 5 bases and the J gene lost 2 bases, with 10 bases spanning the gap. This CDR3 contains 13 residues. The CDR3 DNA reads TGTGCCAGCAGTATGGCAGCCACCTACGAGCAGTACTTC. Protein product: CASSMAATYEQYF.

This clonotype appeared many times. As DNA, the CDR3 is TGCGCCAGCAGCTTGTTATCAACAGGCTCCTACGAGCAGTACTTC. Protein sequence: CASSLLSTGSYEQYF. The chain joins TRBV5-1 to TRBJ2-7; TRBD1 is a possible D gene (5 bases). Germline CDR1 is SGHRS and CDR2 is YFSETQ. V was shortened by 1 base and J by 0 bases, with 11 bases between the two germline ends. The CDR3 is 15 amino acids. The variable domain in full, with the rest retrieved from reference TRBV5-1 and TRBJ2-7, is KAGVTQTPRYLIKTRGQQVTLSCSPISGHRSVSWYQQTPGQGLQFLFEYFSETQRNKGNFPGRFSGRQFSNSRSEMNVSTLELGDSALYLCASSLLSTGSYEQYFGPGTRLTVT.

Judged by abundance, this clonotype is medium-sized. The genes are TRBV4-3 and TRBJ2-7; D is unresolved. Germline V CDR1 and CDR2: LGHNA, YSLEER. The germline V and J ends were trimmed by 0 bases and 3 bases, with 6 bases remaining between them. CDR3 length: 13 residues. The CDR3, as DNA: TGCGCCAGCAGCCAAGAGCCAGGCTACGAGCAGTACTTC. It encodes CASSQEPGYEQYF.

This clonotype was counted at least ten times. The gene calls are TRBV4-3 and TRBJ1-5, with D hard to call. The CDR3 is 15 amino acids. The germline CDR1 and CDR2 sequences are LGHNA and YSLEER. The V gene lost 0 bases and the J gene lost 0 bases, with 6 bases spanning the gap. CDR3 protein: CASSQDQYSNQPQHF. The CDR3 DNA reads as TGCGCCAGCAGCCAAGATCAGTATAGCAATCAGCCCCAGCATTTT.

This clonotype was counted ten times or more. The V gene is TRBV7-9, the J gene TRBJ2-3; D uncertain. The V gene lost 1 base and the J gene lost 0 bases, with 2 bases spanning the gap. CDR1 is SEHNR and CDR2 is FQNEAQ in the germline V gene (reference sequence). The CDR3 has 13 residues. CDR3 amino acids: CASSLDSTDTQYF. The CDR3 region has the DNA TGTGCCAGCAGCTTAGATAGCACAGATACGCAGTATTTT.

This clonotype is termed medium-sized (0.01 to 0.1%). This rearrangement joins TRBV5-6 to TRBJ2-6, with TRBD2 as a possible D gene (6 bases). The CDR3 sequence is 14 residues long. Trimming pared 3 bases from V and 2 bases from J, leaving 6 bases between. Germline V gene data show CDR1 as SGHDT and CDR2 as YYEEEE. DNA of the CDR3: TGTGCCAGCAGCTGGGGGGCTGGGGCCAACGTCCTGACTTTC. Amino acids: CASSWGAGANVLTF.

This clonotype is judged medium-sized. V is TRBV27 and J is TRBJ2-7; TRBD1 matches 10 bases. Germline CDR1 reads MNHEY; CDR2 reads SMNVEV (reference sequence). CDR3 length: 12 amino acids. V lost 9 bases and J lost 6; bases outside the gene matches: 5. The CDR3 bases are TGTGCCAGTCGACAGGGGGCGCGCGAGCAGTACTTC. This gives the protein CASRQGAREQYF.

This clonotype was counted at least ten times. This rearrangement joins TRBV11-2 to TRBJ2-3; TRBD2 matches 7 bases. Trimming cost V 5 bases and J 1 base; bases outside gene matches: 9. Germline V CDR1 and CDR2: SGHAT, FQNNGV. There are 16 residues in the CDR3. This CDR3 is CASSLVGGSRTDTQYF. The CDR3 DNA sequence: TGTGCCAGCAGCCTTGTGGGCGGGAGCCGCACAGATACGCAGTATTTT.

The chain's CDR3 is CASSLGGTSYEQYF. The CDR3 DNA sequence: TGTGCCAGCAGCTTAGGCGGAACCTCCTACGAGCAGTACTTC. This chain connects TRBV5-6 to TRBJ2-7; D gene uncertain. This CDR3 is 14 amino acids long. Germline CDR1 is SGHDT and CDR2 is YYEEEE. V was pared by 2 bases and J by 0 bases, with 9 bases between.

The table lists this clonotype with many counts. This chain links TRBV6-5 with TRBJ2-1; 7 bases are a match to TRBD2. Per the germline V gene, CDR1 is MNHEY and CDR2 is SVGAGI. With 6 bases clipped from V and 3 bases from J, the junction kept 8 bases outside the gene matches. The length of the CDR3 is 15 residues. This chain's CDR3 is CASSPGASGYNEQFF. The CDR3 DNA is TGTGCCAGCAGCCCCGGGGCTAGCGGCTACAATGAGCAGTTCTTC.

This clonotype was picked up many times. The gene calls are TRBV14 and TRBJ1-6, with unresolved D. CDR3 length: 18 residues. Germline assignment: CDR1 SGHDN and CDR2 FVKESK. V was clipped by 1 base and J by 7 bases, with 20 bases between them. The CDR3 is CASSQGVTNSEGNSPLHF. The CDR3 nucleotides read TGTGCCAGCAGCCAAGGCGTCACTAACTCAGAAGGGAATTCACCCCTCCACTTT.

About this clonotype: This sequence may be a read error, since a much larger clone differs from it by one base. The chain joins TRBV27 to TRBJ2-3, with a possible D match to TRBD1 (6 bases). From germline, CDR1 is MNHEY and CDR2 SMNVEV (reference sequence). The CDR3 sequence is 13 residues long. This CDR3 is CASGLWGPDTQYF. As DNA, the CDR3 is TGTGCCAGCGGTTTATGGGGGCCAGATACGCAGTATTTT.

In this sample, this clonotype turned up once. The chain is built from TRBV2 and TRBJ2-3, with TRBD1 matching over 9 bases. There are 17 residues in the CDR3. The ends lost 10 bases at V and 5 bases at J; junction bases unmatched: 19. From germline, CDR1 is SNHLY and CDR2 FYNNEI. The CDR3, as DNA: TGTGCCAACACCGGATTCCTGAGACAGGGGGTTATAGATACGCAGTATTTT. Translated: CANTGFLRQGVIDTQYF.

By its share, this clonotype is medium-sized. The rearrangement uses TRBV7-6 and TRBJ1-4, with D hard to call. Trimming pared 5 bases from V and 0 bases from J, leaving 19 bases between. CDR1 is SGHVS, CDR2 FNYEAQ, per germline. The CDR3 sequence is 18 residues long. The CDR3, as DNA: TGTGCCAGCAGCCCCAAATTGGCGGAGGACGCAACTAATGAAAAACTGTTTTTT. Encoded protein: CASSPKLAEDATNEKLFF.

In its sample, this clonotype is medium-sized (0.01 to 0.1%). V is TRBV12-3 or TRBV12-4 and J is TRBJ2-2, with 8 bases lining up with TRBD1. The CDR3 extends over 15 amino acids. Trimming took 3 bases from V and 5 from J; bases not matched to a gene: 5. For the CDR3, the DNA is TGTGCCAGCAGTTTGACAGGGGATCTGACCGGGGAGCTGTTTTTT. It yields the protein CASSLTGDLTGELFF.